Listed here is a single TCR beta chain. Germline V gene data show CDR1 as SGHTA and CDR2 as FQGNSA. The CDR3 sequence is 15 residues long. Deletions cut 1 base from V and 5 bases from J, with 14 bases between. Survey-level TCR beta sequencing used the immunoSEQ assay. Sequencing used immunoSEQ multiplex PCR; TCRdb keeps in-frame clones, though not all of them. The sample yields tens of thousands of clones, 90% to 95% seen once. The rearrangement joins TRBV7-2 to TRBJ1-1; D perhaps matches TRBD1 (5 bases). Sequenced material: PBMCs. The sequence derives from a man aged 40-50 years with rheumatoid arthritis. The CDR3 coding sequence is TGTGCCAGCAGCTTAGTCCCCCTCGGGGGGACTGAAGCTTTCTTT. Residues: CASSLVPLGGTEAFF.